The present entry profiles one T cell receptor beta chain with its context. The authors ran a second PCR of roughly 6 to 12 cycles using a sample-barcoded 5' primer and a J-beta primer mix. TCRdb independently ran MiXCR on the 5' RACE reads; one entry per CDR3 protein. The sample includes 780,000 or so distinct CDR3 sequences, 20% to 25% of them seen just once. The source of the sample is a study of blood T cells in healthy people across ages. Per the germline V gene, CDR1 is LGHNA and CDR2 is YNFKEQ. V gave up 6 bases and J gave up 6 bases; unmatched junction bases: 2. This CDR3 is 12 amino acids long. Each donor gave about 9.3 milliliters of peripheral blood. Separately, the same data were catalogued under a study of T cells of mothers and their children. This second study notes: T cell clones that were persistent and microchimeric went undetected.

Specimen: blood. The TCR was taken from a boy aged 5-17 years in good health. J is TRBJ1-1 and V is TRBV4-2, with 9 positions matching TRBD1. CDR3 region: CASRGQGPEAFF. DNA for the CDR3: TGTGCCAGCAGGGGACAGGGACCTGAAGCTTTCTTT.